The rows below give T cell receptor beta chains drawn from one sample of a study of T-cell reconstitution after alpha-beta-depleted transplantation in children. TCRdb re-called the PCR reads through MiXCR, storing one row per CDR3 protein. The sample has about 150,000 distinct CDR3 sequences; around 8.5% are singletons. The input for sequencing was PBMCs, mostly from graft donor cells, taken 180 days after TCRalphabeta/CD19-depleted stem cell transplant. The receptors shown here come from a female patient aged 2-9 years who had a stem cell transplant for congenital amegakaryocytic thrombocytopenia, so the T cells may come from the graft donor. Each CDR3 is given with its conserved first and last residue. A D gene is named only where the DNA matches it firmly. Expanded clones get a size class; other rows say once, few or many, or leave the size out.

v_call	j_call	d_call	clone_size	cdr3_nt	cdr3_aa
TRBV5-5	TRBJ1-2	NA	many	TGTGCCAGCAGCTTTTCACAGGGCGACTATGGCTACACCTTC	CASSFSQGDYGYTF
TRBV20-1	TRBJ2-1	TRBD2	many	TGCAGTGCTAGACGGACTAGCGGGATACCCAATGAGCAGTTCTTC	CSARRTSGIPNEQFF
TRBV7-2	TRBJ1-4	NA	NA	TGCCGGGTGGAAGCAACTAATGAAAAACTGTTTTTT	CRVEATNEKLFF
TRBV12-3/TRBV12-4	TRBJ2-1	NA	NA	TGTGCCAGCAGTTTAGATTCAGGACGTATCCACCCTGAGCAGTTCTTC	CASSLDSGRIHPEQFF
TRBV20-1	TRBJ1-4	NA	NA	TGCAGTGCTAGCCGGGACGGTGGGGAAAAACTGTTTTTT	CSASRDGGEKLFF
TRBV5-5	TRBJ2-3	NA	few	TGTGCCAGCAGCCAAGCCTTAGGGAGCACAGATACGCAGTATTTT	CASSQALGSTDTQYF
TRBV20-1	TRBJ2-7	TRBD2	many	TGCAGTGCTAGAGATACGGGAGGGCCTTTATACGAGCAGTACTTC	CSARDTGGPLYEQYF
TRBV29-1	TRBJ2-7	TRBD1	many	TGCAGCCACAGGACAGGTGGCGAGCAGTACTTC	CSHRTGGEQYF
TRBV28	TRBJ2-7	NA	few	TGTGCCAGCTGGGACCGGGGCGTGCAGTACTTC	CASWDRGVQYF
TRBV5-1	TRBJ2-1	TRBD2	many	TGCGCCAGCAGCTTGGAGCTTTGGGAGGGCCCGAACAATGAGCAGTTCTTC	CASSLELWEGPNNEQFF
TRBV5-1	TRBJ2-3	NA	few	TGCGCCAGCAGCTTCTCGGGGGTCACAGATACGCAGTATTTT	CASSFSGVTDTQYF
TRBV12-3/TRBV12-4	TRBJ2-1	TRBD2	few	TGTGCCAGCAGAATTGCGGGAGTACCCTACAATGAGCAGTTCTTC	CASRIAGVPYNEQFF
TRBV30	TRBJ2-5	TRBD1	NA	TGTGCCTGGAGGACACAGGGGCAAGAGACCCAGTACTTC	CAWRTQGQETQYF
TRBV20-1	TRBJ2-7	NA	many	TGCAGTGCTAGAATGGCGGGAACCTACGAGCAGTACTTC	CSARMAGTYEQYF
TRBV28	TRBJ2-2	NA	few	TGTGCCAGCAGCCGGTCGGGCAGGGGAGTTCCCGGGGAGCTGTTTTTT	CASSRSGRGVPGELFF
TRBV10-3	TRBJ2-1	NA	many	TGTGCCATCAGTGAAAGGTTTGACCTAAGCTCCTACAATGAGCAGTTCTTC	CAISERFDLSSYNEQFF
TRBV7-2	TRBJ2-1	TRBD1	many	TGTGCCAGCAGCTTGGGGGACAGGGTCCCCTACAATGAGCAGTTCTTC	CASSLGDRVPYNEQFF
TRBV7-8	TRBJ2-7	TRBD1	many	TGTGCCAGCAGCTTTCCCGGGACAGGGGGTTTCTACGAGCAGTACTTC	CASSFPGTGGFYEQYF
TRBV2	TRBJ2-7	NA	NA	TGTGCCAGCAGTTCCGGACTGGGCTACGAGCAGTACTTC	CASSSGLGYEQYF
TRBV20-1	TRBJ1-2	NA	many	TGCAGTGCTAGTCAGGGGATCTATGGCTACACCTTC	CSASQGIYGYTF
TRBV5-1	TRBJ1-2	TRBD1	many	TGCGCCAGCAGCGCCGGGACAGGGGGCTTTGGCTACACCTTC	CASSAGTGGFGYTF
TRBV7-9	TRBJ1-2	NA	NA	TGTGCCAGCAGCTTGGCTGGGAAAGCTAACTATGGCTACACCTTC	CASSLAGKANYGYTF
TRBV24-1	TRBJ2-1	TRBD1	many	TGTGCCACCAGTGATTTTGAGACAGGGGACAATGAGCAGTTCTTC	CATSDFETGDNEQFF
TRBV9	TRBJ1-2	NA	many	TGTGCCAGCAGCGCCCCGACCTGGGGGGGCTACTATGGCTACACCTTC	CASSAPTWGGYYGYTF
TRBV10-2	TRBJ2-3	NA	few	TGCGCCAGCTTCGGCAGGGAGTCAACTGCTAGCACAGATACGCAGTATTTT	CASFGRESTASTDTQYF
TRBV20-1	TRBJ1-6	TRBD1	few	TGCAGTGCTAGATCCGGCGGACAGGGTTATTCACCCCTCCACTTT	CSARSGGQGYSPLHF
TRBV19	TRBJ2-2	NA	many	TGTGCCAGTAGTCGCGCGGGACGCGGCACCGGGGAGCTGTTTTTT	CASSRAGRGTGELFF
TRBV7-2	TRBJ1-1	NA	few	TGTGCCAGCAGCTTAAAGGGACAAGTGAACACTGAAGCTTTCTTT	CASSLKGQVNTEAFF
TRBV23-1	TRBJ2-7	TRBD1	NA	TGCGCCAGCAGTCAATCAGACAGGGTGGAACTTACAGACGAGCAGTACTTC	CASSQSDRVELTDEQYF
TRBV5-1	TRBJ1-2	NA	many	TGCGCCAGCAGCGAGGTGCCTGCTTATGGCTACACCTTC	CASSEVPAYGYTF
TRBV7-2	TRBJ1-6	NA	few	TGTGCCAGCACCACGGTGGGGTCGGTAGCTTCACCCCTCCACTTT	CASTTVGSVASPLHF
TRBV24-1	TRBJ2-3	NA	many	TGTGCCACCAGTGATTTGGTCCAAGATGGTACGCAGTATTTT	CATSDLVQDGTQYF
TRBV7-8	TRBJ1-1	TRBD1	NA	TGTGCCAGCAGCTTACTTCGGACAGGGGACACTGAAGCTTTCTTT	CASSLLRTGDTEAFF
TRBV29-1	TRBJ2-5	NA	many	TGCAGCGTTGAAGATCGGAGCCAGGGGGAGACCCAGTACTTC	CSVEDRSQGETQYF
TRBV5-1	TRBJ1-2	TRBD1	medium-sized	TGCGCCAGCGCGGGGGACAGTCACTATGGCTACACCTTC	CASAGDSHYGYTF
TRBV29-1	TRBJ2-2	NA	NA	TGCAGCGTTGGCAGGGGCGGGAAGGGCGGGGAGCTGTTTTTT	CSVGRGGKGGELFF
TRBV16	TRBJ1-2	NA	few	TGTGCCAGCAGCCAATATTCGCCATTTGGCTACACCTTC	CASSQYSPFGYTF
TRBV20-1	TRBJ2-3	NA	many	TGCAGTGCCTGGACATTTAACACAGATACGCAGTATTTT	CSAWTFNTDTQYF
TRBV6-5	TRBJ1-1	NA	many	TGTGCCAGCAGTTACTCGAACACGAACACTGAAGCTTTCTTT	CASSYSNTNTEAFF
TRBV12-3/TRBV12-4	TRBJ2-7	NA	NA	TGTGCCAGCAGCCCAGGGGTCCCCAAGGGTTCGGGTGTACGGCGGTACGAGCAGTACTTC	CASSPGVPKGSGVRRYEQYF
TRBV20-1	TRBJ2-1	TRBD2	many	TGCAGTGCTAGACGAGTAGCGGGAAAATACAATGAGCAGTTCTTC	CSARRVAGKYNEQFF
TRBV27	TRBJ1-3	NA	many	TGTGCCAGCATTACCCTTGCAGGGCCAGGAAACACCATATATTTT	CASITLAGPGNTIYF
TRBV20-1	TRBJ2-1	NA	NA	TGCAGTGCTGGACAGCACGCCCGGTACAATGAGCAGTTCTTC	CSAGQHARYNEQFF
TRBV5-1	TRBJ2-5	TRBD2	NA	TGCGCCAGCAGCCACCCGGGGGGCCAAGAGACCCAGTACTTC	CASSHPGGQETQYF
TRBV7-9	TRBJ2-5	TRBD1	few	TGTGCCAGCAGCTACCCGCGGGACAGGGGTTTCGGGGAGACCCAGTACTTC	CASSYPRDRGFGETQYF
TRBV27	TRBJ2-1	NA	few	TGTGCCAGCATTCGACCTCCTTTCTTC	CASIRPPFF
TRBV12-3/TRBV12-4	TRBJ2-1	NA	many	TGTGCCAGCAGTTTGGACGGCCCCTACAATGAGCAGTTCTTC	CASSLDGPYNEQFF
TRBV12-3/TRBV12-4	TRBJ2-1	NA	many	TGTGCCAGCAGTTTAGACGGAGGATTCAATGAGCAGTTCTTC	CASSLDGGFNEQFF
TRBV5-1	TRBJ2-7	TRBD1	NA	TGCGCCAGCAGCTTGGAGGGACAGGGGATATACGAGCAGTACTTC	CASSLEGQGIYEQYF
TRBV20-1	TRBJ2-7	TRBD2	many	TGCAGTGCTAGAGATAGAGGGACTAGCGGGTACCTGGCGCACGAGCAGTACTTC	CSARDRGTSGYLAHEQYF